The 20 T cell receptor beta chains listed next were all sequenced from one sample in a study of patients and donors after allogeneic stem cell transplantation. TCRdb reprocessed the RT-PCR reads via MiXCR and lists one record per CDR3 protein. The data hold roughly 960,000 distinct CDR3 sequences, with about a sixth observed a single time. Material: blood, either unsorted or a sorted T cell fraction (not recorded which). The receptor set was obtained from a human donor who was either an allogeneic HSCT recipient or a stem cell or donor lymphocyte infusion donor (not recorded which). It is not recorded whose cells these are; they may come from a transplant donor.

In this sample, this clonotype turned up a few times. The chain couples TRBV30 to TRBJ1-1; D perhaps matches TRBD1 (6 bases). The V end was cut by 2 bases, the J end by 4 bases, with 14 bases between. Germline V CDR1 and CDR2: GTSNPN, SVGIG (reference sequence). The CDR3 loop spans 14 amino acids. The CDR3 bases are TGTGCCTGGAGTATCAGGGGATTCGGCACTGAAGCTTTCTTT. Translation gives CAWSIRGFGTEAFF.

The chain is built from TRBV24-1 and TRBJ2-2; 7 bases align to TRBD1. The V gene's germline CDR1 is KGHDR and CDR2 SFDVKD. Trimming took 4 bases from V and 2 from J; bases not matched to a gene: 9. The CDR3 runs to 17 residues. For the CDR3, the DNA is TGTGCCACCAGTGACCGACCCGGGACAGCAAACACCGGGGAGCTGTTTTTT. Translated: CATSDRPGTANTGELFF.

The table lists this clonotype with a few counts. The chain recombines TRBV20-1 with TRBJ2-7; D possibly uses TRBD1 or TRBD2 (6 bases each). The CDR3 has 16 residues. Trimming cost V 0 bases and J 0 bases, with 15 bases left between them. CDR1 and CDR2 (germline): DFQATT, SNEGSKA (reference sequence). The chain's CDR3 is CSARDKMRDTSYEQYF. The CDR3 nucleotides are TGCAGTGCTAGAGATAAAATGCGGGACACCTCCTACGAGCAGTACTTC.

The rearrangement links TRBV20-1 to TRBJ2-2; D uncertain. CDR1 and CDR2 from the germline V gene are DFQATT and SNEGSKA (reference sequence). The CDR3 consists of 15 residues. Deletions cut 4 bases from V and 5 bases from J, with 17 bases between. Here the CDR3 reads CSAISRTPGTGELFF. The CDR3 bases are TGCAGTGCTATATCTAGGACCCCCGGGACCGGGGAGCTGTTTTTT.

This clonotype occurred a few times. This chain connects TRBV7-2 to TRBJ2-3, with 8 positions matching TRBD2. There are 15 residues in the CDR3. Germline V gives CDR1 SGHTA, CDR2 FQGNSA. J was trimmed by 6 bases and V by 8 bases; bases with no gene match: 13. CDR3 coding DNA: TGTGCCAGCCACCAGTTTAGCGGGGTTAGGGATACGCAGTATTTT. Its translation is CASHQFSGVRDTQYF. Full variable domain (rest looked up from reference TRBV7-2 and TRBJ2-3): GAGVSQSPSNKVTEKGKDVELRCDPISGHTALYWYRQSLGQGLEFLIYFQGNSAPDKSGLPSDRFSAERTGGSVSTLTIQRTQQEDSAVYLCASHQFSGVRDTQYFGPGTRLTVL.

V is TRBV15 and J is TRBJ2-2; 8 bases map to TRBD1. The germline gives CDR1 LNHNV, CDR2 YYDKDF (reference sequence). This CDR3 is 19 amino acids long. V lost 0 bases, J lost 5 bases, and 14 bases stayed unmatched. In nucleotides, the CDR3 is TGTGCCACCAGCAGAGATCGTCGGACAGGGCATCATCGGACCGGGGAGCTGTTTTTT. Protein product: CATSRDRRTGHHRTGELFF.

The rearrangement links TRBV5-1 to TRBJ1-1; 7 bases fit TRBD1. The V gene's germline CDR1 is SGHRS and CDR2 YFSETQ. This CDR3 contains 16 residues. The V segment lost 4 bases and the J segment 5 bases; nucleotides outside the gene matches: 14. CDR3 loop: CASSPVSRGIRTEAFF. The CDR3, as DNA: TGCGCCAGCAGCCCCGTTAGCAGGGGGATAAGGACTGAAGCTTTCTTT.

The rearrangement links TRBV4-2 to TRBJ2-2; 9 bases fit TRBD2. The junction had 7 bases not matched to a gene; V was cut back by 1 base and J by 4 bases. This CDR3 is 17 amino acids long. In germline, CDR1 is LGHNA, CDR2 YNFKEQ. Here the CDR3 reads CASSQVRAGGSTGELFF. CDR3 coding DNA: TGTGCCAGCAGCCAAGTTCGGGCGGGGGGGAGCACCGGGGAGCTGTTTTTT.

CDR3 residues: CASSREWRTQYF. CDR3 bases: TGTGCCAGCAGCCGGGAGTGGAGGACGCAGTATTTT. The V call is TRBV3-1, the J call TRBJ2-3; tentative D call: TRBD2 (5 bases). Trimming took off 4 bases at V and 9 bases at J, with 11 bases between the two ends. The CDR3 consists of 12 residues. CDR1 and CDR2 (germline): LGHDT, YNNKEL (reference sequence).

This clonotype was counted a few times. This chain links TRBV25-1 with TRBJ2-7; D may be TRBD1 (5 bases). Trimming shortened V by 2 bases and J by 0 bases, and 8 bases separated the two germline ends. The V gene's germline CDR1 is MGHDK and CDR2 SYGVNS. The length of the CDR3 is 14 residues. CDR3 loop: CASSEQGFSYEQYF. The CDR3 nucleotides read TGTGCCAGCAGTGAACAGGGCTTCTCCTACGAGCAGTACTTC.

This clonotype was recorded at least ten times. CDR3 sequence reads: CSASPLAGIYNEQFF. The DNA for the CDR3 is TGCAGTGCTAGTCCGCTAGCGGGAATCTACAATGAGCAGTTCTTC. The chain is built from TRBV20-1 and TRBJ2-1, with TRBD2 identical over 9 bases. This CDR3 has 15 residues. The germline V gene encodes CDR1 DFQATT and CDR2 SNEGSKA (reference sequence). With 3 bases clipped from V and 3 bases from J, the junction kept 6 bases outside the gene matches.

The sample holds a few counts of this clonotype. The chain has TRBV6-2 or TRBV6-3 and TRBJ2-3; 9 nucleotides agree with TRBD1. The CDR3 covers 18 residues. Germline V gives CDR1 MNHEY, CDR2 SVGEGT. Trimming took 0 bases from V and 6 from J; bases not matched to a gene: 13. DNA of the CDR3: TGTGCCAGCAGTTACTCTGGAGTCCACAGGGGGCTGGAGGATACGCAGTATTTT. It translates to CASSYSGVHRGLEDTQYF.

In this sample, this clonotype turned up many times. The chain employs TRBV10-3 and TRBJ2-2; TRBD1 aligns across 8 bases. CDR1 and CDR2 from the germline V gene are ENHRY and SYGVKD. The CDR3 is made up of 13 amino acids. Unmatched junction bases numbered 3, after V lost 5 bases and J lost 7 bases. The CDR3: CAISQGAGGELFF. The CDR3 coding sequence is TGTGCCATCAGTCAGGGGGCCGGCGGGGAGCTGTTTTTT.

This clonotype was seen ten or more times. The V call is TRBV20-1, the J call TRBJ1-1; 7 bases align to TRBD1. The ends lost 0 bases at V and 4 bases at J; junction bases unmatched: 5. Germline CDR1 is DFQATT and CDR2 is SNEGSKA (reference sequence). The CDR3 loop spans 14 amino acids. The CDR3 region is CSAREGGGGTEAFF. CDR3 nucleotide sequence: TGCAGTGCTAGAGAAGGGGGCGGGGGCACTGAAGCTTTCTTT.

This clonotype was seen many times. The CDR3 coding sequence is TGCAGCGTTGAAGATCTCCAGGATGGGTATGGCTACACCTTC. This encodes CSVEDLQDGYGYTF. The rearrangement joins TRBV29-1 to TRBJ1-2, with D uncertain. The germline V gene encodes CDR1 SQVTM and CDR2 ANQGSEA. The CDR3 is 14 residues long. Deletions cut 0 bases from V and 5 bases from J, with 13 bases between.

This chain links TRBV7-9 with TRBJ2-7; D is unresolved. Germline CDR1 reads SEHNR; CDR2 reads FQNEAQ (reference sequence). Trimming took off 2 bases at V and 1 base at J, with 9 bases between the two ends. The length of the CDR3 is 14 residues. For the CDR3, the DNA is TGTGCCAGCAGCTTATTGCAGGAATCCTACGAGCAGTACTTC. Its protein is CASSLLQESYEQYF.

This clonotype showed up just a few times. As DNA, the CDR3 is TGCGCCAGCAGCTTTGAGGCCGAATCCTACGAGCAGTACTTC. Its translation: CASSFEAESYEQYF. This chain connects TRBV5-1 to TRBJ2-7; D is unresolved. Germline-derived CDR1 and CDR2 are SGHRS and YFSETQ. The CDR3 totals 14 residues. V dropped 2 bases and J dropped 1 base, with 10 bases sitting between them.

This clonotype was observed a handful of times. The chain is built from TRBV4-2 and TRBJ2-2; TRBD1 agrees at 12 bases. Germline CDR1 is LGHNA and CDR2 is YNFKEQ. The trim removed 0 bases at V and 7 bases at J, leaving 3 bases unmatched. This CDR3 is 16 amino acids long. The CDR3 loop is CASSQEGTGGIGELFF. CDR3 nucleotides: TGTGCCAGCAGCCAAGAGGGGACAGGGGGCATCGGGGAGCTGTTTTTT.

CDR3 loop: CAWSVLTGPYNEQFF. CDR3 nucleotides: TGTGCCTGGAGTGTACTTACAGGGCCCTACAATGAGCAGTTCTTC. This rearrangement joins TRBV30 to TRBJ2-1; perhaps TRBD1 as D (6 bases). V shed 0 bases and J shed 2 bases, with 11 bases lying between them. CDR1 is GTSNPN, CDR2 SVGIG, per germline (reference sequence). This CDR3 is built from 15 residues.

This clonotype showed up many times. The rearrangement joins TRBV12-3 or TRBV12-4 to TRBJ1-5; 8 bases are a match to TRBD1. The V gene end was trimmed by 4 bases and the J gene end by 4 bases; junction bases not matched to a gene: 12. The CDR3 contains 17 residues. In DNA, the CDR3 is TGTGCCAGCAGTTCCTGGACAGGGATCCCCATGAATCAGCCCCAGCATTTT. Translation: CASSSWTGIPMNQPQHF.